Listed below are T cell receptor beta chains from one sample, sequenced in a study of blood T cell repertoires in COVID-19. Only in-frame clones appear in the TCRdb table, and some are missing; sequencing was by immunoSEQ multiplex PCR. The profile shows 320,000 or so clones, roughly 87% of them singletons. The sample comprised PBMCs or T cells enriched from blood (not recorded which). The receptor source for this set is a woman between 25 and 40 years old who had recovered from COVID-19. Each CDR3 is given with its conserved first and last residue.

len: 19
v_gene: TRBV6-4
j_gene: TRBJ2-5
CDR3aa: CASSRPSFFRDRGMETQYF

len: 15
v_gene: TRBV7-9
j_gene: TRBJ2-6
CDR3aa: CAGGQGPSGANVLTF

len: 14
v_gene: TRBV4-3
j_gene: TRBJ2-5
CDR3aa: CASSSEPGGETQYF

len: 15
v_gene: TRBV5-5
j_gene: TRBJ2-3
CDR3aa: CASSLEAGGADTQYF

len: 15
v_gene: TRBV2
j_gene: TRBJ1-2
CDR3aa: CASSDQTGVNYGYTF

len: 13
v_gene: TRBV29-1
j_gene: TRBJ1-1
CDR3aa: CSVGGLRGTEAFF

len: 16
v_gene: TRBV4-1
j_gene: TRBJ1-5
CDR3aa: CASSPGTGGADQPQHF

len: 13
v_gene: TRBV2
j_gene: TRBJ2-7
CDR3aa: CASGVSRSYEQYF

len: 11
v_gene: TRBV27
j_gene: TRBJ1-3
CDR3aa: CASTSTATIYF

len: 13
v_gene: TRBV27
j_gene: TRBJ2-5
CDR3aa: CASSMGQGKTQYF

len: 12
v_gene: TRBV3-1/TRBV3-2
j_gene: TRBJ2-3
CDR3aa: CASSLTGDTQYF

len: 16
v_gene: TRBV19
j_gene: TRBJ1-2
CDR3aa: CASSAGPGQGLYGYTF

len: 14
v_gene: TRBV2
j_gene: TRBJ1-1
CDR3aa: CASTLQGSNTEAFF

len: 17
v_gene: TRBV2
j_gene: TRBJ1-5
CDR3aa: CASSVLPPGWSNQPQHF

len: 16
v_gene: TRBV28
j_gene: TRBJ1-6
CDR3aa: CASSSSDRVENSPLHF

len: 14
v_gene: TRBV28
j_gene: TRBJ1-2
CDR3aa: CASSSAGANYGYTF

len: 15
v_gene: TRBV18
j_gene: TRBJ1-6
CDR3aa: CASSPSYRGASPLHF

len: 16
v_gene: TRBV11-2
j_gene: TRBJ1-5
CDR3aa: CASSTNSGQGHMTQHF

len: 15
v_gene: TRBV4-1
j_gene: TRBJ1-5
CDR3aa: CASSLLPGSNQPQHF

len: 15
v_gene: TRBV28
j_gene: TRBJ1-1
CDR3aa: CASSFNFVGGTEAFF

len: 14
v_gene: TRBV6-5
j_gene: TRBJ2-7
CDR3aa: CASSYGAGRYEQYF

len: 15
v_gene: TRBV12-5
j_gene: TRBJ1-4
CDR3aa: CASGASGQGYEKLFF

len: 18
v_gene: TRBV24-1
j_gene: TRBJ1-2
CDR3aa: CATSDGPGGRRKGYGYTF

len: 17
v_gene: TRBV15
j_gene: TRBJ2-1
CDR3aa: CATSNWRGGGSYNEQFF

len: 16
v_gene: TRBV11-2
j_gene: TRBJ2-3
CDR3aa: CASSFAAGGLTDTQYF

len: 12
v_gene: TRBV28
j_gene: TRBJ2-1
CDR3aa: CASTSPGNRQFF

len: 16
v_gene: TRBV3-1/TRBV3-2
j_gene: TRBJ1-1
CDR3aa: CASSQQPPGVNTEAFF

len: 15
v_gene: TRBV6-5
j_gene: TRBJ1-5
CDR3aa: CASSYMGASNQPQHF

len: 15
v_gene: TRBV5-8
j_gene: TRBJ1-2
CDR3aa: CASSYRGLLHYGYTF

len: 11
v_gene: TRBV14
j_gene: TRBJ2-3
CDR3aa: CASRAQDTQYF

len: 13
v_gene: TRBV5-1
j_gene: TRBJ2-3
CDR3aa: CACRQGNTDTQYF